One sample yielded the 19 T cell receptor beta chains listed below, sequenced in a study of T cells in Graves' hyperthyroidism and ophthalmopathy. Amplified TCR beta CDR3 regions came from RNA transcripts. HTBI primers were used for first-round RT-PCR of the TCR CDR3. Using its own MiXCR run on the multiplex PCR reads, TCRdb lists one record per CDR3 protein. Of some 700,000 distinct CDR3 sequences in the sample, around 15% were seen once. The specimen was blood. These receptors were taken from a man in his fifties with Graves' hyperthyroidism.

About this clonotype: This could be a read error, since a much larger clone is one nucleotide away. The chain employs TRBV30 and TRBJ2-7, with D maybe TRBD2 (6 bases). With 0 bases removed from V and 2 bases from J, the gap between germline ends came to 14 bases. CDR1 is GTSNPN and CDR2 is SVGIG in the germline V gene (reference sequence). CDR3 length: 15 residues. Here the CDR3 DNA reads TGTGCCTGGAGTGTATCTAGCGAGAGCGCCTACGAGCAGTACTTC. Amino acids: CAWSVSSESAYEQYF. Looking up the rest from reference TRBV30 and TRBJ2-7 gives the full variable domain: SQTIHQWPATLVQPVGSPLSLECTVEGTSNPNLYWYRQAAGRGLQLLFYSVGIGQISSEVPQNLSASRPQDRQFILSSKKLLLSDSGFYLCAWSVSSESAYEQYFGPGTRLTVT.

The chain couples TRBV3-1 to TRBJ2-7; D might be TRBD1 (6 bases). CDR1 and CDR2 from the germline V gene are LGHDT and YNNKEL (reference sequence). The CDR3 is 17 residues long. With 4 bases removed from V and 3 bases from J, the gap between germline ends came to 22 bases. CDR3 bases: TGTGCCAGCAGCCCCGGTTGGGGGCAGGGGAACGGCTACGAGCAGTACTTC. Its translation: CASSPGWGQGNGYEQYF.

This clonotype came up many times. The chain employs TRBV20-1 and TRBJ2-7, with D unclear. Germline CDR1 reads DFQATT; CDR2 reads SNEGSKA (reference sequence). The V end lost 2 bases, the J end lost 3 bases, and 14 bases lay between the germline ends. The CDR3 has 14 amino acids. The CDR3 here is CSARTGRTSYEQYF. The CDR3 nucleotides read TGCAGTGCTAGAACCGGCAGGACCAGCTACGAGCAGTACTTC.

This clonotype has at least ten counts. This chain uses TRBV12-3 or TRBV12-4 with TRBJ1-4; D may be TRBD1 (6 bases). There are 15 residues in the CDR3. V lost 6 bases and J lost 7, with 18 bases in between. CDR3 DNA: TGTGCCAGCAGGTCGGACCGGGACAATGGTGAAAAACTGTTTTTT. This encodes CASRSDRDNGEKLFF.

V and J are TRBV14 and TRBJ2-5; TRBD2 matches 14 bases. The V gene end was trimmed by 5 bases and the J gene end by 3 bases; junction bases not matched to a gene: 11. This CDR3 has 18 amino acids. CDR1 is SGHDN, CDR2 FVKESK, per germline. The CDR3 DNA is TGTGCCAGCAGCAGGGGGACTAGCGGGGGAGCACTCAAAGAGACCCAGTACTTC. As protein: CASSRGTSGGALKETQYF.

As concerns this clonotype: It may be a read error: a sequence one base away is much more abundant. CDR3 bases: TGTGTCAGCAGCCAGGGGACAGGGGTGCCCAAAAACATTCAGTACTTC. It encodes CVSSQGTGVPKNIQYF. This chain connects TRBV14 to TRBJ2-4; 10 bases map to TRBD1. The CDR3 consists of 16 residues. The V gene's germline CDR1 is SGHDN and CDR2 FVKESK.

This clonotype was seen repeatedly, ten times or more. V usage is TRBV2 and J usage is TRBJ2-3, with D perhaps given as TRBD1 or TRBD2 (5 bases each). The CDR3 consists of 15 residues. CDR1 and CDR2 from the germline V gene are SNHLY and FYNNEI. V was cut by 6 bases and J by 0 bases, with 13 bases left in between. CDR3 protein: CASSRDVASTDTQYF. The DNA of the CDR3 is TGTGCCAGCAGCCGGGACGTTGCTAGCACAGATACGCAGTATTTT.

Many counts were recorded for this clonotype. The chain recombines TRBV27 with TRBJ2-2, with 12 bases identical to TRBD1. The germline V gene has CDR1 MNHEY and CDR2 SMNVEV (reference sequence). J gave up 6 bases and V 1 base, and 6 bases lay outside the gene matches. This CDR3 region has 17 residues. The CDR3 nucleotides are TGTGCCAGCAGTTTATACGGGGACAGGGGGCGCCCCGGGGAGCTGTTTTTT. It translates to CASSLYGDRGRPGELFF.

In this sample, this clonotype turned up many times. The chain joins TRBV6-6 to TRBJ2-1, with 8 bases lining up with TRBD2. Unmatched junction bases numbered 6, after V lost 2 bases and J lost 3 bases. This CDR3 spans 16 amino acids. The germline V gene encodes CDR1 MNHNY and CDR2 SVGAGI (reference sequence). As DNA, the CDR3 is TGTGCCAGCAGTTACCGGGCGGGAGGTGACTACAATGAGCAGTTCTTC. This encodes CASSYRAGGDYNEQFF.

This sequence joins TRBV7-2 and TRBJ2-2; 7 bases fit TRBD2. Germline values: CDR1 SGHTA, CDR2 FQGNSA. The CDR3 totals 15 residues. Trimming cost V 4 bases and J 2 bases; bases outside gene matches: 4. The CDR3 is CASSSGLHNTGELFF. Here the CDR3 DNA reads TGTGCCAGCAGCTCGGGACTACACAACACCGGGGAGCTGTTTTTT.

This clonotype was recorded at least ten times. CDR3 in DNA: TGTGCCAGCAGCCGGCTGACGACTGGCGGGAGGGGATGGTACAATGAGCAGTTCTTC. Translating it yields CASSRLTTGGRGWYNEQFF. The chain couples TRBV7-2 to TRBJ2-1, with 9 bases identical to TRBD2. This CDR3 spans 19 amino acids. The junction had 18 bases not matched to a gene; V was cut back by 5 bases and J by 4 bases. Germline CDR1 reads SGHTA; CDR2 reads FQGNSA.

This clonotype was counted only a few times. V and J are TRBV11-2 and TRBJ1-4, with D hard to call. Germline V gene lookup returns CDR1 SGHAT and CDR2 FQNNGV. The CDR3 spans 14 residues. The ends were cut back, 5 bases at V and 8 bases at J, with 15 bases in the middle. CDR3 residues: CASSRGLGREKLFF. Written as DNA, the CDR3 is TGTGCCAGCAGCCGCGGCCTCGGCAGGGAAAAACTGTTTTTT.

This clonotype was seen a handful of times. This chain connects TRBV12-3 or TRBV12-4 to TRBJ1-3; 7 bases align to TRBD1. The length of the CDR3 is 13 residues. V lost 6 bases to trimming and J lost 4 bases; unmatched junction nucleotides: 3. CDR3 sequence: CASRLGQGNTIYF. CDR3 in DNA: TGTGCCAGCAGGCTGGGACAGGGAAACACCATATATTTT.

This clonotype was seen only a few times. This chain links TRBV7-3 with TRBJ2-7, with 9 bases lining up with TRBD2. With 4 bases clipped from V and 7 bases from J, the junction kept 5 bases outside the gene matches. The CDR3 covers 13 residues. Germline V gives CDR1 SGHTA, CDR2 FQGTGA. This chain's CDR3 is CASSWAGGQEQYF. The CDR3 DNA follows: TGTGCCAGCAGCTGGGCGGGGGGGCAGGAGCAGTACTTC.

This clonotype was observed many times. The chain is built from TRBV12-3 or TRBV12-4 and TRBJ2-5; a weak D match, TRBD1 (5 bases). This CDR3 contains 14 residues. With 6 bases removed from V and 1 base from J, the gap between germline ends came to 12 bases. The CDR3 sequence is CASRSAGAQETQYF. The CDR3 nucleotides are TGTGCCAGCAGAAGCGCTGGGGCCCAAGAGACCCAGTACTTC.

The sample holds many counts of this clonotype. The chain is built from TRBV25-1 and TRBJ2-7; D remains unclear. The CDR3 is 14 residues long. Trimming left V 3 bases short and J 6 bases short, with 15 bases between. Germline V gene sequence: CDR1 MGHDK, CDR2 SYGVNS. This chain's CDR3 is CASSDRQALGEQYF. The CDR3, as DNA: TGTGCCAGCAGTGACAGGCAGGCCTTAGGCGAGCAGTACTTC.

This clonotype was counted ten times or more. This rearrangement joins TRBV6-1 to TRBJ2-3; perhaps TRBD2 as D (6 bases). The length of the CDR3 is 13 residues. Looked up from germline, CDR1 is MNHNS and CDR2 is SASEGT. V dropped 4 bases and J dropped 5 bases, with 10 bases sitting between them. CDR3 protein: CASSVNSGDTQYF. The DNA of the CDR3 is TGTGCCAGCAGTGTCAATAGCGGAGATACGCAGTATTTT.

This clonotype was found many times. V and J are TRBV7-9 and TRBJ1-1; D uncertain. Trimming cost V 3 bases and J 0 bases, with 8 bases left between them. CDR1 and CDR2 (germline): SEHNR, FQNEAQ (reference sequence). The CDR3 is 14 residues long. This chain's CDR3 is CASSFSAMNTEAFF. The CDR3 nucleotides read TGTGCCAGCAGCTTCTCAGCTATGAACACTGAAGCTTTCTTT. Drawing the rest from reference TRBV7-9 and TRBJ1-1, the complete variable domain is DTGVSQNPRHKITKRGQNVTFRCDPISEHNRLYWYRQTLGQGPEFLTYFQNEAQLEKSRLLSDRFSAERPKGSFSTLEIQRTEQGDSAMYLCASSFSAMNTEAFFGQGTRLTVV.

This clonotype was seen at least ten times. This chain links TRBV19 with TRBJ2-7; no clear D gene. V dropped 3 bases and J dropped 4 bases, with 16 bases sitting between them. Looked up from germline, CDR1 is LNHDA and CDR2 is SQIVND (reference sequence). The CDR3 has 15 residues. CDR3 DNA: TGTGCCAGTAGTATTATGCTCGAGACGGTGTACGAGCAGTACTTC. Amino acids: CASSIMLETVYEQYF. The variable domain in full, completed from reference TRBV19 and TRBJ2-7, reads DGGITQSPKYLFRKEGQNVTLSCEQNLNHDAMYWYRQDPGQGLRLIYYSQIVNDFQKGDIAEGYSVSREKKESFPLTVTSAQKNPTAFYLCASSIMLETVYEQYFGPGTRLTVT.